The TCR beta chain described here comes from a study of response to subunit inactivated influenza vaccine. In TCRdb, the RT-PCR reads were re-called with MiXCR into one record per CDR3 protein. The table includes 450,000 to 550,000 distinct CDR3 sequences, about 25% detected once. Whole-study findings and limits: Each seasonal influenza vaccination recruits few new T cells, the authors suggested.

V was pared by 10 bases and J by 4 bases, with 10 bases of the junction left unmatched. This CDR3 comprises 13 residues. Germline V CDR1 and CDR2: ENHRY, SYGVKD. With regard to this clonotype: What it binds is unknown.

Sequences were derived from CD4+ T cells sorted from PBMCs, sampled 5 to 6 days after vaccination. The clonotype originates from a man aged 50 or older who received an inactivated influenza vaccine. This chain connects TRBV10-3 to TRBJ2-7; TRBD2 agrees at 7 bases. CDR3 coding DNA: TGTGCCACCCGGGACCCGGGAGGATACGAGCAGTACTTC. It translates to CATRDPGGYEQYF.